One and the same sample provided the 10 T cell receptor beta chains below, sequenced in a study of blood T cell repertoires in COVID-19. TCRdb's table, derived via immunoSEQ multiplex PCR, lists solely in-frame clones and lacks some. There are fewer than 150,000 clones in the sample; 84% occur only once, and 7.5% to 10% lies in the top ten. The sequencing input was peripheral blood. These receptors were collected from a woman between 40 and 50 years old with acute or convalescent COVID-19.

Here the CDR3 DNA reads TGTGCCAGCAGCCGGAATGAGCAGTTCTTC. It yields the protein CASSRNEQFF. V gene TRBV6-5 combines with J gene TRBJ2-1; D unresolved. The CDR3 loop spans 10 amino acids. V gave up 6 bases and J gave up 7 bases, with 4 bases separating them. Germline loops: CDR1 MNHEY, CDR2 SVGAGI.

The rearrangement joins TRBV11-3 to TRBJ1-1; D is ambiguous. This CDR3 region has 12 residues. CDR1 is SGHNT and CDR2 is YENEEA in the germline V gene. Trimming took 5 bases from V and 1 from J, leaving 5 bases between them. CDR3 in amino acids: CASSGRNTEAFF. DNA for the CDR3: TGTGCCAGCAGCGGTAGGAACACTGAAGCTTTCTTT.

The count of this clone is one. J is TRBJ1-1 and V is TRBV7-7; no firm D call. The CDR3 covers 13 residues. CDR1 and CDR2 (germline): SSHAT, FNYEAQ (reference sequence). The V and J ends lost 5 bases and 1 base respectively, with 8 bases between them. This CDR3 is CASSPGRNTEAFF. As DNA, the CDR3 is TGTGCCAGCAGCCCCGGGAGGAACACTGAAGCTTTCTTT. Using reference TRBV7-7 and TRBJ1-1 for the parts outside the CDR3, the full variable domain is GAGVSQSPRYKVTKRGQDVTLRCDPISSHATLYWYQQALGQGPEFLTYFNYEAQPDKSGLPSDRFSAERPEGSISTLTIQRTEQRDSAMYRCASSPGRNTEAFFGQGTRLTVV.

V gene TRBV6-1 combines with J gene TRBJ2-7; 9 bases are shared with TRBD1. Germline V gives CDR1 MNHNS, CDR2 SASEGT. This CDR3 has 19 amino acids. V lost 6 bases, J lost 2 bases, and 20 bases stayed unmatched. The CDR3 here is CASRETRLLGDRDPYEQYF. In DNA form, the CDR3 reads TGTGCCAGCAGGGAAACCCGTCTGCTTGGGGACAGGGACCCCTACGAGCAGTACTTC.

This clone showed up just once. The chain recombines TRBV29-1 with TRBJ1-1; D unresolved. The V and J ends lost 4 bases and 8 bases respectively, with 11 bases between them. Germline V lookup: CDR1 SQVTM, CDR2 ANQGSEA. The CDR3 totals 11 residues. The CDR3 protein is CSVVPRVEAFF. CDR3 bases: TGCAGCGTTGTTCCTCGGGTCGAAGCTTTCTTT.

This clone showed up just a few times. V and J are TRBV3-1 (or the pseudogene TRBV3-2) and TRBJ1-1; D is possibly TRBD1 (5 bases). Germline CDR1 reads LGHDT; CDR2 reads YNNKEL (reference sequence). This CDR3 is 12 amino acids long. Trimming took off 4 bases at V and 6 bases at J, with 9 bases between the two ends. Written as DNA, the CDR3 is TGTGCCAGCAGCCCGGGGGTGTCTGAAGCTTTCTTT. It is translated as CASSPGVSEAFF.

J is TRBJ1-6 and V is TRBV21-1. TRBV21-1 is termed a pseudogene. The CDR3 sequence is 18 residues long. This CDR3 is CASSKDGPKGRSNRALHF. In nucleotides, the CDR3 is TGTGCCAGCAGCAAGGATGGGCCCAAAGGGAGGTCCAATAGGGCCCTCCACTTT.

V gene TRBV30 combines with J gene TRBJ1-2; 10 nucleotides agree with TRBD1. CDR3 size: 13 residues. Germline V gene lookup returns CDR1 GTSNPN and CDR2 SVGIG (reference sequence). J gave up 5 bases and V 5 bases, and 5 bases lay outside the gene matches. CDR3 region: CAWRDRGFYGYTF. The CDR3, as DNA: TGTGCCTGGCGGGACAGGGGCTTTTATGGCTACACCTTC.

The V and J genes are TRBV4-2 and TRBJ2-7; 12 nucleotides agree with TRBD2. In germline, CDR1 is LGHNA, CDR2 YNFKEQ. Trimming cost V 0 bases and J 3 bases; bases outside gene matches: 9. The CDR3 contains 18 residues. The CDR3 DNA reads TGTGCCAGCAGCCAAGATCCGGCTAGCGGGGGGGATGGCTACGAGCAGTACTTC. This translates into CASSQDPASGGDGYEQYF.

This clone was counted a single time. The gene calls are TRBV5-5 and TRBJ2-2, with 7 positions matching TRBD1. The germline gives CDR1 SGHKS, CDR2 YYEKEE (reference sequence). The CDR3 totals 15 residues. Trimming removed 3 bases from V and 2 bases from J; junction bases left unmatched: 4. CDR3 amino acids: CASSSGQLNTGELFF. The CDR3 DNA follows: TGTGCCAGCAGCTCGGGACAGCTAAACACCGGGGAGCTGTTTTTT.